The 6 T cell receptor beta chains in this list originate from one sample, sequenced in a study of T cell repertoires in cytomegalovirus infection. MiXCR, applied by TCRdb to the reads, yields one record per CDR3 protein. The sample lists about 900,000 distinct CDR3 sequences, less than 35% seen once, with over 12% in the top ten. For these TCRs, the target antigens are not known. Sequenced material: cultured CD8+ T cells from PBMCs, taken from culture after CMV antigen stimulation. The receptor source for this set is a human donor in good health (CMV status not recorded). Some clones in this sample may be carry-over from other donors' samples.

The chain couples TRBV6-1 to TRBJ2-3, with 11 bases fitting TRBD2. CDR3 length: 14 amino acids. Losses at the gene ends were 10 bases for V and 3 bases for J; bases not matched to a gene: 6. Germline-derived CDR1 and CDR2 are MNHNS and SASEGT. This chain's CDR3 is CAIRTSGSTDTQYF. In nucleotides, the CDR3 is TGTGCCATCCGGACTAGCGGGTCAACAGATACGCAGTATTTT.

This clonotype was counted once. This chain links TRBV28 with TRBJ1-1; no clear D gene. CDR3 size: 12 residues. With 6 bases removed from V and 9 bases from J, the gap between germline ends came to 14 bases. Germline V gives CDR1 MDHEN, CDR2 SYDVKM. The DNA for the CDR3 is TGTGCCAGCAGCATGGATGGTAGGAAAGCTTTCTTT. Protein sequence: CASSMDGRKAFF. The full variable domain, with the rest looked up from reference TRBV28 and TRBJ1-1, is DVKVTQSSRYLVKRTGEKVFLECVQDMDHENMFWYRQDPGLGLRLIYFSYDVKMKEKGDIPEGYSVSREKKERFSLILESASTNQTSMYLCASSMDGRKAFFGQGTRLTVV.

The sample holds many counts of this clonotype. The V and J genes are TRBV7-2 and TRBJ1-1, with no clear D. CDR1 SGHTA and CDR2 FQGNSA come from the germline V gene. The CDR3 loop spans 14 amino acids. Between the trimmed V and J ends, which lost 2 bases and 4 bases, there was a span of 11 bases. In DNA form, the CDR3 reads TGTGCCAGCAGCTTACCTTTCAGAGGCACTGAAGCTTTCTTT. As protein: CASSLPFRGTEAFF.

This clonotype appeared many times. The V call is TRBV14, the J call TRBJ2-4; TRBD1 is a possible D gene (6 bases). Germline CDR1 is SGHDN and CDR2 is FVKESK. The CDR3 is 16 amino acids. The V end was cut by 4 bases, the J end by 4 bases, with 17 bases between. The CDR3 protein is CASSRGTGTIKNIQYF. For the CDR3, the DNA is TGTGCCAGCAGCCGAGGAACCGGGACAATAAAAAACATTCAGTACTTC.

This clonotype has a single count. The V gene is TRBV20-1, the J gene TRBJ2-3; 7 bases fit TRBD2. The CDR3 is 18 amino acids. Germline lookup yields CDR1 DFQATT and CDR2 SNEGSKA (reference sequence). With 3 bases clipped from V and 3 bases from J, the junction kept 18 bases outside the gene matches. The CDR3 DNA reads as TGCAGTGCTAGTGTCGAACTCCTACTAGCGTTGGAGACAGATACGCAGTATTTT. It encodes CSASVELLLALETDTQYF.

This clonotype was observed a few times. The chain recombines TRBV6-1 with TRBJ1-4; tentatively, D is TRBD1 (5 bases). The V end was cut by 6 bases, the J end by 7 bases, with 15 bases between. The germline gives CDR1 MNHNS, CDR2 SASEGT. This CDR3 region has 14 residues. Written as DNA, the CDR3 is TGTGCCAGCAGCCGGTGGGAGGGGACTGAAAAACTGTTTTTT. This encodes CASSRWEGTEKLFF.